Listed below are T cell receptor beta chains from one sample, sequenced in a study of Ad26.COV2.S vaccination and SARS-CoV-2 variants. The data were produced by immunoSEQ multiplex PCR, yet TCRdb's version contains in-frame clones alone and is incomplete. The table has approximately 410,000 clones, 85% to 90% seen once; the top ten hold roughly 4%. Sequenced material: peripheral blood, taken in a trial of Ad26.COV2.S vaccine versus placebo. Receptor source: a person aged 18-60 years who received the Ad26.COV2.S COVID-19 vaccine or a placebo. Both conserved end residues are trimmed from each CDR3. Size is stated for part of the rows, as once, few or many counts, or as a class when the clone is expanded.

v_call	j_call	clone_size	cdr3_aa
TRBV11-2	TRBJ2-7	-	ASSLVGVGSYEQY
TRBV30	TRBJ1-1	-	AWSPTVNTEAF
TRBV30	TRBJ2-7	-	AWTPRVFGREQY
TRBV6-2/TRBV6-3	TRBJ1-1	-	ASSYAGEAF
TRBV9	TRBJ2-2	once	ASSFRTGRSGELF
TRBV4-1	TRBJ1-1	-	ASSQGQDSTEAF
TRBV20-1	TRBJ2-3	-	SASRTGESFRATDTQY
TRBV2	TRBJ2-1	-	ASSGRTGVYNEQF
TRBV5-1	TRBJ2-1	-	ASSLGGSYNEQF
TRBV29-1	TRBJ1-1	once	SVVRGDRANTEAF
TRBV5-4	TRBJ2-7	few	ASSAATGVVAQY
TRBV7-9	TRBJ2-5	once	ASSLVGDRAGETQY
TRBV18	TRBJ1-1	few	ASSPRSQGAALNTEAF
TRBV7-8	TRBJ2-1	-	ASSRERRTDTEQF
TRBV7-3	TRBJ2-3	-	ASSLTGLITDTQY
TRBV7-9	TRBJ2-1	-	ASSQVAGASSYNEQF
TRBV11-2	TRBJ2-2	-	ASSPDLANTGELF
TRBV14	TRBJ2-5	-	ASSQDAGVETQY
TRBV30	TRBJ1-3	once	AWSVFDRGRNTIY
TRBV4-1	TRBJ1-2	-	ASSLRTGRGYT
TRBV9	TRBJ2-6	-	ASSQGGYTSGANVLT
TRBV6-5	TRBJ2-5	-	ASSTSGGPQETQY
TRBV14	TRBJ1-1	-	ASSQSDRLNTEAF
TRBV28	TRBJ2-3	-	ASRTRTSRLHTQY
TRBV5-1	TRBJ2-7	-	ASSKGLAGGSSYEQY
TRBV28	TRBJ2-7	-	ASSTSEGYEQY
TRBV5-1	TRBJ2-7	-	ASSWGSLHYEQY
TRBV7-9	TRBJ1-1	-	ASSPPRGGEAF
TRBV28	TRBJ2-3	-	ASSLWGDTQY
TRBV6-6	TRBJ1-3	-	ASSYGGNTIY
TRBV9	TRBJ1-6	-	ASSSSGDRGDNSPLH
TRBV29-1	TRBJ2-3	-	SVHRGDTQY
TRBV11-1	TRBJ1-1	-	ASSPHGAGTEAF
TRBV5-1	TRBJ1-2	-	ASSLVSAGAGNGYT
TRBV24-1	TRBJ1-5	-	ATSEGGYSNQPQH
TRBV28	TRBJ1-4	-	ASSQRQPNEKLF
TRBV7-2	TRBJ2-7	-	ASSSRGTGVREQY